This T cell receptor (beta chain) was sequenced during a study of T cell responses to AZD1222 COVID-19 vaccine. In the study overall: Second doses that came at about 4 or about 12 weeks were put together. Regarding the study as a whole: The donor group comprised mostly white British people and more females; the analysis possibly underestimated clonal diversity. Two AZD1222 doses significantly raised spike-specific TCR breadth and depth over controls.

Sequencing was performed with immunoSEQ multiplex PCR; in TCRdb, only in-frame clones are kept and a portion is missing. The sample lists over 150,000 clones, just under 90% occurring once. Worth noting for this clone: The antigen remains undetermined.

The CDR3 contains 14 residues. The ends were cut back, 5 bases at V and 4 bases at J, with 15 bases in the middle. Germline V gives CDR1 MDHEN, CDR2 SYDVKM. The rearrangement joins TRBV28 to TRBJ2-7; D may be TRBD1 or TRBD2 (5 bases each). This TCR was recovered from an adult in good health. Sequencing was performed on peripheral blood, taken on day 0 of AZD1222 vaccination. The CDR3 coding sequence is TGTGCCAGCAGTACCGGGACGGTAGTTTACGAGCAGTACTTC. Its translation: CASSTGTVVYEQYF.